The sequence of this T cell receptor (beta chain) was determined in a study of blood T cell repertoires in COVID-19. Study-level background: Whether acute or convalescent, the COVID-19 samples came from the United States, Italy and Spain. T cells, B-cell-depleted T cells, or PBMCs provided the cDNA or gDNA that served as material.

Per the authors' pipeline: Reference gene primer amplification gave nucleated cell count estimates. The table came from immunoSEQ multiplex PCR; TCRdb's copy has only in-frame clones and leaves some out. The D gene and trimming were derived from the DNA, and the V and J assignments and clone size from that table. The table includes 400,000 to 450,000 clones, approximately 90% detected once. CDR1 and CDR2 (germline): WSHSY, SAAADI. V was pared by 6 bases and J by 0 bases, with 4 bases of the junction left unmatched. This CDR3 has 17 residues. This clone has only one observation. This clonotype was obtained from a woman in her twenties or thirties with active or convalescent COVID-19. The chain links TRBV10-2 to TRBJ2-1; 14 bases map to TRBD2. Sequencing was carried out using peripheral blood. CDR3 in DNA: TGCGCCAGCAGCGGGACTAGCGGGAGCATCTCCTACAATGAGCAGTTCTTC. It codes for CASSGTSGSISYNEQFF.